These 30 T cell receptor beta chains were all obtained from the same sample, sequenced in a study of blood T cells in healthy people across ages. A second PCR, run for roughly 7 to 11 cycles, used a sample-barcoded 5' primer plus a J-beta primer mix. TCRdb called the 5' RACE reads again in MiXCR, with one record for every CDR3 protein. The sample has approximately 960,000 distinct CDR3 sequences, roughly 29% seen once. The data were also submitted as part of a second study, on T cells of mothers and their children.

Material: blood. The receptors were gathered from a woman in her forties in good health.

The table lists this clonotype with a few counts. This chain uses TRBV20-1 with TRBJ1-5; D call uncertain. The length of the CDR3 is 14 residues. Germline V gene sequence: CDR1 DFQATT, CDR2 SNEGSKA (reference sequence). V gave up 7 bases and J gave up 0 bases, with 13 bases separating them. The CDR3 protein is CSGDTLNSNQPQHF. The CDR3 nucleotides read TGCAGTGGCGACACGCTAAATAGCAATCAGCCCCAGCATTTT.

This clonotype came up a few times. The chain has TRBV4-1 and TRBJ1-5; the D is unclear. The CDR3 is 19 residues long. Trimming took off 1 base at V and 1 base at J, with 20 bases between the two ends. Germline CDR1 reads MGHRA; CDR2 reads YSYEKL. The CDR3 region is CASSQGPFTLRRSNQPQHF. CDR3 nucleotides: TGCGCCAGCAGCCAAGGACCCTTTACCTTAAGACGAAGCAATCAGCCCCAGCATTTT.

The chain recombines TRBV18 with TRBJ1-2; TRBD1 matches at 8 bases. J was trimmed by 10 bases and V by 5 bases; bases with no gene match: 6. The CDR3 contains 12 residues. In germline, CDR1 is KGHSH, CDR2 LQKENI. Written as DNA, the CDR3 is TGTGCCAGCTCATCCCAGGGGGCCGACTACACCTTC. It encodes CASSSQGADYTF.

The CDR3 sequence is CASSQAPLARHTDTQYF. The DNA of the CDR3 is TGTGCCAGCAGCCAAGCTCCACTAGCGCGCCACACAGATACGCAGTATTTT. V is TRBV3-1 and J is TRBJ2-3; 7 bases map to TRBD2. Germline CDR1 reads LGHDT; CDR2 reads YNNKEL (reference sequence). Trimming cost V 1 base and J 2 bases; bases outside gene matches: 9. The CDR3 covers 17 residues.

This clonotype was observed once. This rearrangement joins TRBV7-6 to TRBJ1-1; no clear D. Germline V lookup: CDR1 SGHVS, CDR2 FNYEAQ. Trimming pared 3 bases from V and 3 bases from J, leaving 14 bases between. The CDR3 has 15 residues. The CDR3 loop reads CASSLGMAVHTEAFF. CDR3 nucleotides: TGTGCCAGCAGCTTGGGGATGGCGGTCCACACTGAAGCTTTCTTT.

This clonotype was observed a handful of times. The junction does not match germline at one end; this may be a read error. This chain connects TRBV10-3 to TRBJ1-2; TRBD1 agrees at 7 bases. The CDR3 contains 13 residues. From germline, CDR1 is ENHRY and CDR2 SYGVKD. This CDR3 is CATSGGTAYGYTF. The CDR3 DNA sequence: TGTGCCACCAGTGGCGGGACAGCGTATGGCTACACCTTC.

The chain has TRBV10-3 and TRBJ1-5; 8 positions match TRBD1. V was pared by 8 bases and J by 4 bases, with 22 bases of the junction left unmatched. The CDR3 length is 19 residues. Germline V CDR1 and CDR2: ENHRY, SYGVKD. In DNA form, the CDR3 reads TGTGCCATCGGTTCAGGGGGCGGTCTGAGCCCGGTCTATAATCAGCCCCAGCATTTT. Its translation is CAIGSGGGLSPVYNQPQHF.

The chain carries TRBV7-9 and TRBJ2-2, with 7 bases lining up with TRBD1. V gave up 5 bases and J gave up 4 bases; unmatched junction bases: 16. The CDR3 has 18 residues. Germline V CDR1 and CDR2: SEHNR, FQNEAQ (reference sequence). CDR3 in amino acids: CASSLDNRDSSLTGELFF. The CDR3 bases are TGTGCCAGCAGCCTGGATAACCGGGACAGCAGTCTCACCGGGGAGCTGTTTTTT.

The chain employs TRBV2 and TRBJ1-2; no clear D. Germline CDR1 and CDR2: SNHLY and FYNNEI. Between the trimmed V and J ends, which lost 4 bases and 2 bases, there was a span of 5 bases. The CDR3 has 12 amino acids. CDR3 bases: TGTGCCAGCAGTGCCCAAAACTATGGCTACACCTTC. Protein: CASSAQNYGYTF.

The rearrangement uses TRBV6-5 and TRBJ2-7; D could derive from TRBD1 or TRBD2 (5 bases each). The germline CDR1 and CDR2 sequences are MNHEY and SVGAGI. V was trimmed by 2 bases and J by 3 bases, leaving 11 bases between them. The CDR3 has 14 residues. The CDR3 is CASSYRGADYEQYF. The DNA for the CDR3 is TGTGCCAGCAGTTACCGAGGGGCGGACTACGAGCAGTACTTC.

Worth noting for this clonotype: A junction end diverges from the germline sequence, so it may reflect a read error. The DNA for the CDR3 is TGCAGCGTTTTAAAAAAATTCTACAATAAGCAGTTCTTC. This codes for CSVLKKFYNKQFF. V and J are TRBV29-1 and TRBJ2-1; D gene uncertain. The CDR3 length is 13 residues. Germline CDR1 SQVTM, CDR2 ANQGSEA.

This chain connects TRBV7-2 to TRBJ1-2; the match to TRBD1 covers 9 bases. J lost 5 bases, V lost 5 bases, and 18 bases had no gene match. In germline, CDR1 is SGHTA, CDR2 FQGNSA. The CDR3 consists of 18 residues. The CDR3 protein is CASSPQGGGGQGGYGYTF. The CDR3 nucleotides are TGTGCCAGCAGCCCCCAAGGCGGGGGGGGACAGGGCGGGTATGGCTACACCTTC.

This clonotype was counted only a few times. V usage is TRBV12-3 or TRBV12-4 and J usage is TRBJ1-4, with 11 nucleotides matching TRBD1. V shed 2 bases, J shed 7 bases, and the junction held 6 bases outside the gene matches. The CDR3 is 16 residues long. The CDR3 spells CASSLRHGTGGEKLFF. The CDR3 DNA sequence: TGTGCCAGCAGTTTACGGCACGGGACAGGGGGTGAAAAACTGTTTTTT.

In its sample, this clonotype was seen many times. The chain carries TRBV28 and TRBJ2-3; a possible D gene is TRBD1 (5 bases). This CDR3 region has 16 residues. The ends were cut back, 4 bases at V and 1 base at J, with 15 bases in the middle. In germline, CDR1 is MDHEN, CDR2 SYDVKM. CDR3 DNA: TGTGCCAGCAGTTGGTGGACATCGGATGGCACAGATACGCAGTATTTT. This gives the protein CASSWWTSDGTDTQYF.

This clonotype showed up just once. The J gene is TRBJ2-2, the V gene TRBV20-1; D gene ambiguous. V lost 7 bases and J 2 bases, leaving 2 bases between the germline ends. This CDR3 has 10 amino acids. Germline CDR1 DFQATT, CDR2 SNEGSKA (reference sequence). CDR3 sequence (DNA): TGCAGTGTTAACACCGGGGAGCTGTTTTTT. It is translated as CSVNTGELFF.

This clonotype was found a few times. V is TRBV27 and J is TRBJ2-3, with a weak D call TRBD2 (6 bases). The CDR3 consists of 18 residues. The V and J ends lost 3 bases and 2 bases respectively, with 21 bases between them. Germline V gene sequence: CDR1 MNHEY, CDR2 SMNVEV (reference sequence). Here the CDR3 DNA reads TGTGCCAGCAGTTTCCGACAGTTGGCGGGGCCCCCCACAGATACGCAGTATTTT. It is translated as CASSFRQLAGPPTDTQYF.

A word on this clonotype: A read error may explain this, as a much larger clone is one base away. The J gene is TRBJ2-1, the V gene TRBV6-4; D perhaps matches TRBD2 (7 bases). The closer fit of TRBJ2-7 to the DNA end suggests the J call may be wrong. Germline assignment: CDR1 MRHNA and CDR2 SNTAGT. CDR3 length: 14 amino acids. Here the CDR3 DNA reads TGTGCCAGCAGTGACGGGGGGGCCTACAATGAGCAGTACTTC. Encoded protein: CASSDGGAYNEQYF.

This clonotype appeared many times. The rearrangement uses TRBV7-2 and TRBJ2-7; 10 nucleotides align to TRBD1. The CDR3 length is 14 residues. CDR1 is SGHTA and CDR2 is FQGNSA in the germline V gene. With 4 bases clipped from V and 0 bases from J, the junction kept 0 bases outside the gene matches. The CDR3 is CASSWDRGSYEQYF. The CDR3 region has the DNA TGTGCCAGCAGCTGGGACAGGGGCTCCTACGAGCAGTACTTC.

In this sample, this clonotype turned up many times. This chain uses TRBV28 with TRBJ2-5, with 8 bases identical to TRBD1. CDR1 MDHEN and CDR2 SYDVKM come from the germline V gene. CDR3 length: 13 amino acids. Trimming took 8 bases from V and 2 from J; bases not matched to a gene: 4. The CDR3 DNA reads as TGTGCCAGCCGGGACAGGCTACAAGAGACCCAGTACTTC. Translated, it gives CASRDRLQETQYF. The variable domain in full, completed from reference TRBV28 and TRBJ2-5, reads DVKVTQSSRYLVKRTGEKVFLECVQDMDHENMFWYRQDPGLGLRLIYFSYDVKMKEKGDIPEGYSVSREKKERFSLILESASTNQTSMYLCASRDRLQETQYFGPGTRLLVL.

This clonotype showed up many times. The CDR3 spells CASSLVSASGGYQETQYF. CDR3 nucleotides: TGTGCCAGCAGCTTAGTATCGGCGAGCGGGGGGTACCAAGAGACCCAGTACTTC. The rearrangement joins TRBV7-9 to TRBJ2-5, with TRBD2 matching over 9 bases. From germline, CDR1 is SEHNR and CDR2 FQNEAQ (reference sequence). This CDR3 spans 18 amino acids. The V and J ends lost 1 base and 0 bases, in that order; junction bases with no gene match: 9.

A note on this clonotype: At one of its ends the junction is not consistent with the germline gene, which may arise from a read error. The rearrangement uses TRBV12-3 or TRBV12-4 and TRBJ2-3; the D call may be TRBD1 or TRBD2 (5 bases each). There are 15 residues in the CDR3. CDR3 DNA sequence: TGTGCCAACAGCGGAGGCTTGGACGGCACAGGTACGCAGTATTTT. Amino acid sequence: CANSGGLDGTGTQYF.

This clonotype was counted at least ten times. This CDR3 is CASGLVGGSTDTQYF. In DNA form, the CDR3 reads TGTGCTAGTGGTTTGGTAGGGGGTAGCACAGATACGCAGTATTTT. J is TRBJ2-3 and V is TRBV12-5, with D possibly TRBD1 on 6 matching bases. CDR3 length: 15 residues. V was cut by 0 bases and J by 0 bases, with 7 bases left in between. Germline-derived CDR1 and CDR2 are LGHNT and FRNRAP.

This clonotype was picked up many times. V is TRBV7-9 and J is TRBJ2-7; unclear D gene. From germline, CDR1 is SEHNR and CDR2 FQNEAQ (reference sequence). V shed 5 bases and J shed 6 bases, with 11 bases lying between them. The CDR3 covers 12 residues. CDR3 sequence reads: CASSPVWGEQYF. CDR3 nucleotides: TGTGCCAGCAGCCCCGTGTGGGGCGAGCAGTACTTC. Supplemented by reference TRBV7-9 and TRBJ2-7, the full variable domain reads DTGVSQNPRHKITKRGQNVTFRCDPISEHNRLYWYRQTLGQGPEFLTYFQNEAQLEKSRLLSDRFSAERPKGSFSTLEIQRTEQGDSAMYLCASSPVWGEQYFGPGTRLTVT.

The chain employs TRBV3-1 and TRBJ2-1; tentatively, D is TRBD1 or TRBD2 (6 bases each). Trimming took off 4 bases at V and 6 bases at J, with 19 bases between the two ends. The CDR3 runs to 16 residues. Germline V CDR1 and CDR2: LGHDT, YNNKEL (reference sequence). The CDR3 DNA sequence: TGTGCCAGCAGCCCAGGGGCCGGGGGCAGCGGCAATGAGCAGTTCTTC. Translation gives CASSPGAGGSGNEQFF.

The chain carries TRBV5-1 and TRBJ1-1; TRBD1 matches at 8 bases. The CDR3 sequence is 15 residues long. From germline, CDR1 is SGHRS and CDR2 YFSETQ. Germline trimming cut 1 base from V and 3 bases from J; bases unmatched to any gene: 5. The CDR3 DNA sequence: TGCGCCAGCAGCTTGCAGGGGGCAGGGTACACTGAAGCTTTCTTT. This encodes CASSLQGAGYTEAFF.

The V call is TRBV7-2, the J call TRBJ1-6; tentative D call: TRBD1 (5 bases). Germline V gene data show CDR1 as SGHTA and CDR2 as FQGNSA. This CDR3 has 15 residues. The V gene lost 2 bases and the J gene lost 9 bases, with 14 bases spanning the gap. The CDR3 bases are TGTGCCAGCAGCTTAATCCAAGACAGCGGTTCACCCCTCCACTTT. Its protein product is CASSLIQDSGSPLHF.

J is TRBJ2-5 and V is TRBV3-1; D is perhaps TRBD1 or TRBD2 (5 bases each). Germline V gene lookup returns CDR1 LGHDT and CDR2 YNNKEL (reference sequence). The V and J ends lost 5 bases and 13 bases respectively, with 26 bases between them. The CDR3 spans 15 residues. DNA for the CDR3: TGTGCCAGCAGCTTGGGGGTCGGACTCCACCCAATTCTGTACTTC. Translating gives CASSLGVGLHPILYF.

The chain employs TRBV7-2 and TRBJ2-1; no definite D call. This CDR3 is 15 amino acids long. The V and J ends lost 5 bases and 0 bases respectively, with 11 bases between them. Looked up from germline, CDR1 is SGHTA and CDR2 is FQGNSA. CDR3 sequence (DNA): TGTACCAGCAGCCTTTCTTGGAGCTCCTACAATGAGCAGTTCTTC. As protein: CTSSLSWSSYNEQFF.

This clonotype occurred many times. The chain uses TRBV25-1 and TRBJ2-1; D is possibly TRBD1 (6 bases). Germline values: CDR1 MGHDK, CDR2 SYGVNS. CDR3 length equals 13 residues. V dropped 1 base and J dropped 9 bases, with 10 bases sitting between them. The CDR3 bases are TGTGCCAGCAGTGAATGGACAGCCGGTGAGCAGTTCTTC. This sequence encodes CASSEWTAGEQFF.

To note about this clonotype: At one end, the junction sequence differs from germline, possibly due to a read error. The rearrangement joins TRBV7-3 to TRBJ1-1; 7 nucleotides align to TRBD1. The germline V gene has CDR1 SGHTA and CDR2 FQGTGA. This CDR3 has 16 amino acids. CDR3 amino acids: CARSLNPGQSNTEAFF. DNA of the CDR3: TGTGCCCGCAGCCTAAACCCGGGACAGTCGAACACTGAAGCTTTCTTT.